This T cell receptor beta chain was identified in a study of T cells after yellow fever vaccination. This clonotype has just a few counts. TCRdb passed the 5' RACE reads through MiXCR, listing each CDR3 protein once. The sample contains about 30,000 distinct CDR3 sequences, 6.3% of which appear only once. The source is a man younger than 45 who received the YFV17D yellow fever vaccine. The input for sequencing was PBMCs, either bulk or a sorted T-cell subset (CD4+, CD8+, memory, or dextramer-sorted; not recorded which), taken on the day of the yellow fever booster vaccination.

Written as DNA, the CDR3 is TGTGCCAGCAGCGCTACTAGCGGCAGCACAGATACGCAGTATTTT. Translation gives CASSATSGSTDTQYF. The chain carries TRBV7-2 and TRBJ2-3, with 8 bases fitting TRBD2. Germline V gene data show CDR1 as SGHTA and CDR2 as FQGNSA. This CDR3 comprises 15 residues. Trimming cost V 5 bases and J 0 bases; bases outside gene matches: 4.